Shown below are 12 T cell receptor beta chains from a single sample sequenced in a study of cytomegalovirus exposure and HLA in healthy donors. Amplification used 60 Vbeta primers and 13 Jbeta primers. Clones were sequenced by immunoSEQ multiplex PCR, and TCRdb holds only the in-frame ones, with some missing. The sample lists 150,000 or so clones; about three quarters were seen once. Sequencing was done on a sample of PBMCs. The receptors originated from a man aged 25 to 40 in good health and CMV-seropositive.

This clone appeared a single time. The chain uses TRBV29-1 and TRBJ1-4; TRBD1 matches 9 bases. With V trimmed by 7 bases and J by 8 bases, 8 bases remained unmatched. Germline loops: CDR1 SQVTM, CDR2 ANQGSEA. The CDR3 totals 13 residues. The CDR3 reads CSGTTGGNEKLFF. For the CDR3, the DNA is TGCAGCGGGACGACAGGGGGAAACGAAAAACTGTTTTTT.

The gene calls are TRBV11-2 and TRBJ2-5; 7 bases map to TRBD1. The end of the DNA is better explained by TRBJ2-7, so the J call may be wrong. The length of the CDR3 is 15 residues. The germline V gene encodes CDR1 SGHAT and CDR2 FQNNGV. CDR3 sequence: CASSQGQDLSYEQYF. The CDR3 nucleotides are TGTGCCAGCAGCCAAGGACAGGATCTATCCTACGAGCAGTACTTC.

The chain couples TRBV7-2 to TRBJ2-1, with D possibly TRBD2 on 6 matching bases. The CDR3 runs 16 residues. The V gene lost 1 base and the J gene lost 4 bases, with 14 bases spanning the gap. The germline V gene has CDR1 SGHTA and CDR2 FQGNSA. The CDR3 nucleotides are TGTGCCAGCAGCTTAGTACGGCTAGCGAATTACAATGAGCAGTTCTTC. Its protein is CASSLVRLANYNEQFF.

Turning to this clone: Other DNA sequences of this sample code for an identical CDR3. The CDR3, as DNA: TGCAGTCTACAGGGGAACACTGAAGCTTTCTTT. As protein: CSLQGNTEAFF. This sequence joins TRBV20-1 and TRBJ1-1; possible D gene TRBD1, 6 bases. The length of the CDR3 is 11 residues. CDR1 and CDR2 from the germline V gene are DFQATT and SNEGSKA (reference sequence). V shed 8 bases and J shed 1 base, with 8 bases lying between them.

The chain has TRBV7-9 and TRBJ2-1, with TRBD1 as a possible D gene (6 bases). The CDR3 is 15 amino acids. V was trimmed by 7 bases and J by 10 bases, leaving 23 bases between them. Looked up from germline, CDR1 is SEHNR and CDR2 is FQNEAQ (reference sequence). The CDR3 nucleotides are TGTGCCAGCAACCCAATACAGGGCCCCGTTTTGGAGCAGTTCTTC. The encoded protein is CASNPIQGPVLEQFF. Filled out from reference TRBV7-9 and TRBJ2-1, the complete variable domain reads DTGVSQNPRHKITKRGQNVTFRCDPISEHNRLYWYRQTLGQGPEFLTYFQNEAQLEKSRLLSDRFSAERPKGSFSTLEIQRTEQGDSAMYLCASNPIQGPVLEQFFGPGTRLTVL.

The CDR3 sequence: CASSFTNNLDTSTDTQYF. DNA for the CDR3: TGTGCCAGCAGCTTCACTAACAATCTTGATACTAGCACAGATACGCAGTATTTT. The rearrangement links TRBV7-9 to TRBJ2-3; no reliable D call. CDR1 and CDR2 from the germline V gene are SEHNR and FQNEAQ (reference sequence). V was pared by 3 bases and J by 0 bases, with 19 bases between. The CDR3 is 18 amino acids.

The CDR3 spells CASSGQSNYGYTF. In DNA form, the CDR3 reads TGTGCCAGCAGCGGGCAGAGTAACTATGGCTACACCTTC. The gene calls are TRBV5-6 and TRBJ1-2; D call uncertain. Trimming stripped 4 bases from V and 1 base from J, with 8 bases between. Germline values: CDR1 SGHDT, CDR2 YYEEEE. The length of the CDR3 is 13 residues.

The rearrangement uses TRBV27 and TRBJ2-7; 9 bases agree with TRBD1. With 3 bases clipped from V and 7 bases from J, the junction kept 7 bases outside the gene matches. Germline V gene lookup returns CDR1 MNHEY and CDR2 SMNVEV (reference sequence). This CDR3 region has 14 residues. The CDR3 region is CASSFWDREGEQYF. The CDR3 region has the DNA TGTGCCAGCAGTTTTTGGGACAGGGAGGGGGAGCAGTACTTC.

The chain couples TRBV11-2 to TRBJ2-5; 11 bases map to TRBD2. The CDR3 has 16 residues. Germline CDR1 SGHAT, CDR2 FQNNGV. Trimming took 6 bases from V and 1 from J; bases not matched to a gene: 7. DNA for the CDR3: TGTGCCAGCAGTTACCTCACTAGCGGGAGCCAAGAGACCCAGTACTTC. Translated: CASSYLTSGSQETQYF.

CDR3 nucleotide sequence: TGTGCCACCAGCAGAGTTCAGGGAAACAGCAATCAGCCCCAGCATTTT. This codes for CATSRVQGNSNQPQHF. The chain employs TRBV15 and TRBJ1-5; weak D call: TRBD1 (5 bases). The CDR3 sequence is 16 residues long. The ends were cut back, 1 base at V and 1 base at J, with 11 bases in the middle. The germline V gene has CDR1 LNHNV and CDR2 YYDKDF (reference sequence).

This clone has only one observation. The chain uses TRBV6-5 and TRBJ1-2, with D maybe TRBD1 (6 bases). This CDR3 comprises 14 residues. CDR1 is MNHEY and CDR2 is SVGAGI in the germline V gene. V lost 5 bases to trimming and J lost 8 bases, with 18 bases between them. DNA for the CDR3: TGTGCCAGCAGTAATGTCGGACAGATCGGAGGCTACACCTTC. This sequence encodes CASSNVGQIGGYTF.

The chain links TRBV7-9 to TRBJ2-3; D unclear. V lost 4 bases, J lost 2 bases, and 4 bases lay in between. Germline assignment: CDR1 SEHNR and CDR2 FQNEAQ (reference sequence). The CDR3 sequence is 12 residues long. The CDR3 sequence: CASSSNTDTQYF. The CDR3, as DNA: TGTGCCAGCAGCTCAAACACAGATACGCAGTATTTT.